This T cell receptor (beta chain) was sequenced during a study of T cell responses to AZD1222 COVID-19 vaccine. The repertoire was sequenced with immunoSEQ multiplex PCR; TCRdb's copy has only in-frame clones and lacks some. The sample lists some 100,000 clones, 85% to 90% occurring once. The germline V gene has CDR1 KGHSH and CDR2 LQKENI. The CDR3 extends over 13 amino acids. V lost 2 bases to trimming and J lost 5 bases; unmatched junction nucleotides: 3. This receptor was obtained from an adult who received the AZD1222 COVID-19 vaccine. The sequencing here drew on peripheral blood, taken 28 days after the second AZD1222 dose. J is TRBJ2-7 and V is TRBV18; 7 nucleotides align to TRBD2. The DNA for the CDR3 is TGTGCCAGCTCACCATCCGGGAGGAACGAGCAGTACTTC. Its protein is CASSPSGRNEQYF.